Sequencing of this T cell receptor (beta chain) was carried out in a study of neoadjuvant anti-PD-1 for oral cavity cancer (dated by TCRdb to the early 2020s). Study-level background: Before curative-intent surgical resection, most patients were given three to four biweekly doses of nivolumab at 3 mg/kg. For patients who did not progress, a fourth nivolumab dose was given around day 43, followed by definitive surgical resection on days 50-56. Under RECIST 1.1, patients with complete response, partial response or stable disease were classed as responders, and patients with progression were classed as non-responders. The parent correlative cohort included some twelve patients, with a 33% response rate.

Inclusive of the bounding cysteine and phenylalanine, the CDR3 is 14 residues long. The DNA shown is the 42-base CDR3, in frame from base 1. V is cut by 0 bases and J by 1 base, and the space between the germline ends is 6 bases. CDR1 MGHRA and CDR2 YSYEKL were looked up in the germline V gene. Regarding this clone: Its specific antigen is unknown. No much larger clone exists at a distance of one base, and base qualities are not known.

For deep sequencing, each PBMC sample was run in six replicates, with libraries mostly built from 450 to 550 ng of input genomic DNA. TCRbeta libraries were prepared with the immunoSEQ hsTCRbeta kit according to the manufacturer's instructions. The finished libraries were brought together in one pool at 2.5 to 3.5 nM, which was then read using an Illumina NovaSeq 6000 S4 flow cell. The published analysis was carried out like this. The immunoSEQ Analyzer handled quality control and preprocessing of the raw data. The analysis was restricted to productive rearrangements, with each unique CDR3 amino acid sequence defining a clonotype. Repertoire clonality was estimated as the Gini-Simpson index, which was calculated using the R package tcR. Student's t test was used to compare Gini indices, while Pearson correlation assessed associations with tumor size change. TCRdb provides this immuneACCESS table in a form limited to in-frame rearrangements. Some clones are lacking; in checked studies, under half of them reflect an unresolved V gene, and why the rest are absent is not known. V, J and clone size reflect that table, while D and trimming were determined from the DNA. The sample table lists about 14,000 clones, 50% to 70% of them with a count of one. The top ten clones comprise about 2.4% of the sample.

What the authors observed across the whole study: After neoadjuvant nivolumab, non-responders showed significantly higher T cell clonality (Gini index) in PBMCs than responders did. Only three patients per response group were included in the TCR analyses, and larger cohorts for validation were called for by the authors. A higher pretreatment blood Treg/Th17 ratio correlated with both higher pretreatment blood TCRbeta clonality and lower post-treatment tumor TCRbeta clonality.

The sample's time point label is to be understood as: before neoadjuvant nivolumab. None of the patients had received prior systemic or radiation treatment, and all were newly diagnosed with stage II-IVA oral cavity squamous cell carcinoma. Everyone in the cohort had locally advanced, HPV-negative oral cavity squamous cell carcinoma. No culture maintenance or expansion was done, as the peripheral blood mononuclear cells went straight to analysis. Samples were obtained from a longitudinal correlative study of a single-arm phase II trial of neoadjuvant nivolumab in oral cavity squamous cell carcinoma. Genomic DNA-based TCRbeta sequencing was performed on subject-matched pre- and post-treatment PBMCs and tumors from three responders and three non-responders. Peripheral blood mononuclear cells were drawn once before nivolumab treatment and a second time after treatment, when surgery took place. The Maxwell RSC DNA from Cells kit was used to extract genomic DNA from PBMCs.

The source material was PBMCs, sampled before nivolumab (anti-PD-1) treatment. In this chain, TRBV4-1 is recombined with TRBJ1-1; the D gene identity is not certain. The source of this sequence is a person between 35 and 79 years old with oral cavity squamous cell carcinoma. The CDR3: CASSQDQRNTEAFF. The nucleotides are TGCGCCAGCAGCCAAGATCAGAGGAACACTGAAGCTTTCTTT.